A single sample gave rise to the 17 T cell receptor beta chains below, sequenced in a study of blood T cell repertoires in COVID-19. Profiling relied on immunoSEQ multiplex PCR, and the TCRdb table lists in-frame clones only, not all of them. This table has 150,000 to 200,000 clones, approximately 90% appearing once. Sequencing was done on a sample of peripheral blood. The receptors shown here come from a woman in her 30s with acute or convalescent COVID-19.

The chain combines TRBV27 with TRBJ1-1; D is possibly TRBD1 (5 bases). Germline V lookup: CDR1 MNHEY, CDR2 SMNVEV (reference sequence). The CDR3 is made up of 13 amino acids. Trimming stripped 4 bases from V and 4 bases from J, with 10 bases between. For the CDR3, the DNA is TGTGCCAGCAGTTCGGGACTGAGCACTGAAGCTTTCTTT. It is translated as CASSSGLSTEAFF.

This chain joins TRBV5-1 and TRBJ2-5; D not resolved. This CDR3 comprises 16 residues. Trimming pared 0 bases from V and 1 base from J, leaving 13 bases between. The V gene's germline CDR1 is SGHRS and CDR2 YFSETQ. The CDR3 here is CASSLALTDSQETQYF. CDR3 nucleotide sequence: TGCGCCAGCAGCTTGGCCCTCACTGACTCCCAAGAGACCCAGTACTTC.

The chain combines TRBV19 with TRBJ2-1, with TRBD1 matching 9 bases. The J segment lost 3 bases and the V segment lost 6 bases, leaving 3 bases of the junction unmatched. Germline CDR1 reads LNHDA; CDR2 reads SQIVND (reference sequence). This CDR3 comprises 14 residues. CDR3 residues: CASSLTGGYNEQFF. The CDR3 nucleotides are TGTGCCAGTAGCCTGACAGGGGGCTACAATGAGCAGTTCTTC.

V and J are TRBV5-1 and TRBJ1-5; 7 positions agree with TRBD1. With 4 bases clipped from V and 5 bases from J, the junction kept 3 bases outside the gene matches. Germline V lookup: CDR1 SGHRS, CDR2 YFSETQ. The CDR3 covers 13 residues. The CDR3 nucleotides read TGCGCCAGCAGCCTGCAGGGGGATCAGCCCCAGCATTTT. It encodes CASSLQGDQPQHF.

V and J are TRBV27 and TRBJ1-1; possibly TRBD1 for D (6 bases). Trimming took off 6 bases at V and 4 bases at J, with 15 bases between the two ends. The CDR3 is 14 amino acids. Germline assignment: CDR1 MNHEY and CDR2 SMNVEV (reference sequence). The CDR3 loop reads CASRFRGVGTEAFF. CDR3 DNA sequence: TGTGCCAGCAGATTCAGGGGAGTGGGCACTGAAGCTTTCTTT.

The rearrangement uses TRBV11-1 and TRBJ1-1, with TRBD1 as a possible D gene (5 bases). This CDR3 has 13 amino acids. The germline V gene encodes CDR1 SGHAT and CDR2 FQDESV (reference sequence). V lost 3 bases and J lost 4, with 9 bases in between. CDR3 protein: CASSLGLRTEAFF. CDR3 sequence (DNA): TGTGCCAGCAGCTTGGGACTGCGCACTGAAGCTTTCTTT. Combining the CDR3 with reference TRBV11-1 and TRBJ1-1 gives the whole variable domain EAEVAQSPRYKITEKSQAVAFWCDPISGHATLYWYRQILGQGPELLVQFQDESVVDDSQLPKDRFSAERLKGVDSTLKIQPAELGDSAMYLCASSLGLRTEAFFGQGTRLTVV.

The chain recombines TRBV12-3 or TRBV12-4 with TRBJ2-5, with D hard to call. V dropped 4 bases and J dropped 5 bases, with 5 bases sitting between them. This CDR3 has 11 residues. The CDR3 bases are TGTGCCAGCAGTTCGAGTGAGACCCAGTACTTC. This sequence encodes CASSSSETQYF.

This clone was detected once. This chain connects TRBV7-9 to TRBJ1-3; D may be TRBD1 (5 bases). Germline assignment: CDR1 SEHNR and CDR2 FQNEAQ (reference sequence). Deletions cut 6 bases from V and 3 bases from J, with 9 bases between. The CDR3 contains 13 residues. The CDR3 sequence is CASRGLNGNTIYF. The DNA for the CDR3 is TGTGCCAGCAGGGGACTGAATGGAAACACCATATATTTT.

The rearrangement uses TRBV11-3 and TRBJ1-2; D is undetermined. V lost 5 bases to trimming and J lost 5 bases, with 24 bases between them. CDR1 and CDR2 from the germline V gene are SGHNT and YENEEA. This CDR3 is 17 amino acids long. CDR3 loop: CASSPPTPGRDGYGYTF. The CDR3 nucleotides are TGTGCCAGCAGCCCCCCCACCCCCGGGAGAGACGGGTATGGCTACACCTTC.

CDR3 region: CASSAGDREKTQYF. The CDR3 nucleotides read TGTGCCAGCAGCGCCGGGGACAGGGAAAAGACCCAGTACTTC. The gene calls are TRBV9 and TRBJ2-5; 9 bases fit TRBD1. Trimming at V came to 3 bases and at J to 6 bases, leaving 6 bases not matched to a gene. The CDR3 contains 14 residues. The germline V gene encodes CDR1 SGDLS and CDR2 YYNGEE.

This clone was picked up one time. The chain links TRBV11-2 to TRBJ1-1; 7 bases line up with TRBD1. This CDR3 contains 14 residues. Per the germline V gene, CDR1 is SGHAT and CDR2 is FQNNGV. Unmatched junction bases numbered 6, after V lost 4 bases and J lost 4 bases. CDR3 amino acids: CASSSRGRVTEAFF. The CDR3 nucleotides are TGTGCCAGCAGCTCGAGGGGGCGGGTCACTGAAGCTTTCTTT.

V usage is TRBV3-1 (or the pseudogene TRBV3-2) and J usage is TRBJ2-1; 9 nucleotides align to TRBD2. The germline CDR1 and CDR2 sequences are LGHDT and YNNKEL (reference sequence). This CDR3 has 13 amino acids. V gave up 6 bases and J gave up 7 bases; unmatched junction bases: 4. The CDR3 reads CASRAGGLNEQFF. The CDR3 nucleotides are TGTGCCAGCAGAGCGGGAGGTTTGAATGAGCAGTTCTTC.

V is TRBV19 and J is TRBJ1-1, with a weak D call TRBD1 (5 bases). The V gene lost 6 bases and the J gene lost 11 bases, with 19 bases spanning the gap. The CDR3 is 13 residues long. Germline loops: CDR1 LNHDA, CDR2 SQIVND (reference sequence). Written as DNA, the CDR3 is TGTGCCAGTAGATTTGTGGGGGGGATGAATGCTTTCTTT. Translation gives CASRFVGGMNAFF. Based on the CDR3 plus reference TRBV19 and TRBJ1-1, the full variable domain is DGGITQSPKYLFRKEGQNVTLSCEQNLNHDAMYWYRQDPGQGLRLIYYSQIVNDFQKGDIAEGYSVSREKKESFPLTVTSAQKNPTAFYLCASRFVGGMNAFFGQGTRLTVV.

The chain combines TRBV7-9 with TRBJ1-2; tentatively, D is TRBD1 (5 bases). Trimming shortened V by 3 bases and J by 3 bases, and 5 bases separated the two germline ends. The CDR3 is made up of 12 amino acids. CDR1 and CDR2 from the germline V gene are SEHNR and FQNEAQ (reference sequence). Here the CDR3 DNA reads TGTGCCAGCAGCTTGACAGACTATGGCTACACCTTC. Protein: CASSLTDYGYTF.

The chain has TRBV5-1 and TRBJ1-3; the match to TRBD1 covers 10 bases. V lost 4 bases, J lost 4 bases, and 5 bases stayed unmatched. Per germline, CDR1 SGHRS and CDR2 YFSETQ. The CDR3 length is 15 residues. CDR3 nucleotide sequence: TGCGCCAGCAGCCTCGGGACAGGGGTAGGAAACACCATATATTTT. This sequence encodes CASSLGTGVGNTIYF.

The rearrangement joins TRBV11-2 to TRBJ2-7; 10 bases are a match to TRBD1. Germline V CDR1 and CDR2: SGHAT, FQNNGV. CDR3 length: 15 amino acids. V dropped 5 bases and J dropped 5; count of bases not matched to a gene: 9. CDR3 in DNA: TGTGCCAGCAGCACCAGGACAGGGGGTGGAAACGAGCAGTACTTC. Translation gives CASSTRTGGGNEQYF.

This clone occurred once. The CDR3 DNA reads TGCGCCAGCAGCTGGGGACAGGCCTTCTCTGGAAACACCATATATTTT. Residues: CASSWGQAFSGNTIYF. The V call is TRBV5-1, the J call TRBJ1-3; 8 positions agree with TRBD1. V lost 3 bases, J lost 0 bases, and 5 bases stayed unmatched. The CDR3 consists of 16 residues. From germline, CDR1 is SGHRS and CDR2 YFSETQ.